The clone carrying this T cell receptor beta chain was observed many times. The sample originates from a study of patients and donors after allogeneic stem cell transplantation. Germline CDR1 and CDR2: MNHNS and SASEGT. V lost 4 bases to trimming and J lost 7 bases, with 8 bases between them. This CDR3 has 13 amino acids. One entry per CDR3 protein, called by TCRdb with MiXCR from the RT-PCR reads. The profile covers some 880,000 distinct CDR3 sequences, with about a sixth appearing a single time and roughly 6% taken by the ten largest. The sequence was collected from a human donor who was either an allogeneic HSCT recipient or a stem cell or donor lymphocyte infusion donor (not recorded which). It is not recorded whose cells these are; they may come from a transplant donor. The specimen sequenced was blood, either unsorted or a sorted T cell fraction (not recorded which). The chain uses TRBV6-1 and TRBJ1-6; D not certain. Here the CDR3 DNA reads TGTGCCAGCAGTGGGAAGAGGAATTCACCCCTCCACTTT. Translated: CASSGKRNSPLHF.